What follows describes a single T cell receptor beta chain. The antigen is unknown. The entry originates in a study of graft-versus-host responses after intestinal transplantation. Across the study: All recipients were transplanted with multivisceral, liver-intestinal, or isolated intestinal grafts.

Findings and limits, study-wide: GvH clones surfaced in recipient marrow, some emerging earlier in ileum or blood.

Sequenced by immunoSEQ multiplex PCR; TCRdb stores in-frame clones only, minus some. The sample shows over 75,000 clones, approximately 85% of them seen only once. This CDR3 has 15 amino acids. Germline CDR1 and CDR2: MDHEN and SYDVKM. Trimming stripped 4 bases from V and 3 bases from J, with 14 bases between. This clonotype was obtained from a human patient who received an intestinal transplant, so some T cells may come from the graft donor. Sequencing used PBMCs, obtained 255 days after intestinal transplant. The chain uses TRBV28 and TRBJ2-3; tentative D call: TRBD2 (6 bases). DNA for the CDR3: TGTGCCAGCAGTTGGGGAGGTAGAACTACAGATACGCAGTATTTT. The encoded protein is CASSWGGRTTDTQYF.